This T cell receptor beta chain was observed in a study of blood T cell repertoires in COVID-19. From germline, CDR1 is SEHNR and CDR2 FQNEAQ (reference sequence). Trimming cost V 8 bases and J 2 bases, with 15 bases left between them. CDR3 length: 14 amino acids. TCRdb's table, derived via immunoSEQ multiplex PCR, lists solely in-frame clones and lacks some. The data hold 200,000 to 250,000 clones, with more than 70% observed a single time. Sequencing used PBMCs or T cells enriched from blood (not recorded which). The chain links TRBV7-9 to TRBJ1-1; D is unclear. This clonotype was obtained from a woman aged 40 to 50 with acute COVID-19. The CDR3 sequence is CASSLAALNTEAFF. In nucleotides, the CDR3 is TGTGCCAGCTCCCTCGCGGCCCTAAACACTGAAGCTTTCTTT.